The rows below give T cell receptor beta chains drawn from one sample of a study of response to subunit inactivated influenza vaccine. One entry per CDR3 protein, called by TCRdb with MiXCR from the RT-PCR reads. Of 530,000 or so distinct CDR3 sequences listed, approximately 12% are singletons. This specimen was PBMCs from blood, taken on the day of vaccination. Receptor source: a man aged 50 or older who received an inactivated influenza vaccine. The CDR3 runs from the conserved cysteine through the conserved F or W. Fields, in order: D gene, J gene, V gene, clone size, CDR3 DNA, CDR3 protein. The D gene is left open where the match is weak. Clone size is shown for a subset of rows, as once, few, many or a class of expanded clone.

d_gene: TRBD1
j_gene: TRBJ1-2
v_gene: TRBV29-1
abundance: few
CDR3nt: TGCAGCGTAAGACAGGGAGATGGCTACACCTTC
CDR3aa: CSVRQGDGYTF

d_gene: TRBD1
j_gene: TRBJ2-7
v_gene: TRBV7-7
abundance: .
CDR3nt: TGTGCTAGCAGCCCCGGGACAGGCCACTACGAGCAGTACTTC
CDR3aa: CASSPGTGHYEQYF

d_gene: .
j_gene: TRBJ1-4
v_gene: TRBV5-1
abundance: .
CDR3nt: TGCGCCAGCAGCTTGGGCGCTCCCCGTGACGAAAAACTGTTTTTT
CDR3aa: CASSLGAPRDEKLFF

d_gene: .
j_gene: TRBJ1-2
v_gene: TRBV5-6
abundance: .
CDR3nt: TGTGCCAGCAGCTTACCCGAGACAGGCTACACCTTC
CDR3aa: CASSLPETGYTF

d_gene: TRBD1
j_gene: TRBJ1-6
v_gene: TRBV7-6
abundance: few
CDR3nt: TGTGCCAGCAGCCGGTCGACAGGGGGCGCAAATTCACCCCTCCACTTT
CDR3aa: CASSRSTGGANSPLHF

d_gene: .
j_gene: TRBJ2-7
v_gene: TRBV23-1
abundance: few
CDR3nt: TGCGCCAGCAGTCATCCCCTCACAGGGCTGAGCTACGAGCAGTACTTC
CDR3aa: CASSHPLTGLSYEQYF

d_gene: TRBD1
j_gene: TRBJ1-2
v_gene: TRBV5-7
abundance: .
CDR3nt: TGTGCCAGCAGCTTGGCCGAAAGGGGGCGAGACTATGGCTACACCTTC
CDR3aa: CASSLAERGRDYGYTF

d_gene: .
j_gene: TRBJ1-4
v_gene: TRBV4-3
abundance: many
CDR3nt: TGCGCCAGCAGCCAAGATACTAACGAACTGTTTTTT
CDR3aa: CASSQDTNELFF

d_gene: .
j_gene: TRBJ2-7
v_gene: TRBV9
abundance: few
CDR3nt: TGTGCCAGCAGCGTAGGCACAGGGATCGTCTACGAGCAGTACTTC
CDR3aa: CASSVGTGIVYEQYF

d_gene: .
j_gene: TRBJ2-2
v_gene: TRBV20-1
abundance: many
CDR3nt: TGCAGTTACAGACTACGCACCGGGGAGCTGTTTTTT
CDR3aa: CSYRLRTGELFF

d_gene: TRBD1
j_gene: TRBJ1-5
v_gene: TRBV27
abundance: .
CDR3nt: TGTGCCACCGGGGACAGGGGTTATCAGCCCCAGCATTTT
CDR3aa: CATGDRGYQPQHF

d_gene: .
j_gene: TRBJ2-6
v_gene: TRBV4-3
abundance: .
CDR3nt: TGCGCCAGCAGCCAAGATGGGGGACTCTCTGGGGCCAACGTCCTGACTTTC
CDR3aa: CASSQDGGLSGANVLTF

d_gene: TRBD1
j_gene: TRBJ1-2
v_gene: TRBV5-1
abundance: few
CDR3nt: TGCGCCAGCAGCTTGGACCTCCCGGACAGGGGGTATGGCTACACCTTC
CDR3aa: CASSLDLPDRGYGYTF

d_gene: .
j_gene: TRBJ2-4
v_gene: TRBV11-2
abundance: few
CDR3nt: TGTGCCAGCAGCTTACACACAGGGTTAGACATTCAGTACTTC
CDR3aa: CASSLHTGLDIQYF

d_gene: .
j_gene: TRBJ2-5
v_gene: TRBV6-1
abundance: few
CDR3nt: TGTGCCAGCAGTGAAACTTCCGGCGCAGAGACCCAGTACTTC
CDR3aa: CASSETSGAETQYF

d_gene: TRBD1
j_gene: TRBJ1-1
v_gene: TRBV5-1
abundance: few
CDR3nt: TGCGCCAGCAGCACGAAGGGGGCCACTGAAGCTTTCTTT
CDR3aa: CASSTKGATEAFF

d_gene: .
j_gene: TRBJ2-1
v_gene: TRBV25-1
abundance: few
CDR3nt: TGTGCCAGCAGTGACGGATACAATGAGCAGTTCTTC
CDR3aa: CASSDGYNEQFF

d_gene: .
j_gene: TRBJ2-1
v_gene: TRBV12-3/TRBV12-4
abundance: .
CDR3nt: TGTGCCAGCAGTATAACAGGGTCCCGCCCCCAGTTCTTC
CDR3aa: CASSITGSRPQFF

d_gene: .
j_gene: TRBJ2-7
v_gene: TRBV15
abundance: .
CDR3nt: TGTGCCACCAGCAGCGGCCTTGGGGTGGGAATGTGGGAGCAGTACTTC
CDR3aa: CATSSGLGVGMWEQYF

d_gene: .
j_gene: TRBJ2-7
v_gene: TRBV25-1
abundance: few
CDR3nt: TGTGCCAGCAGCCAAACCGGGACTCTGAACTACGAGCAGTACTTC
CDR3aa: CASSQTGTLNYEQYF

d_gene: .
j_gene: TRBJ2-3
v_gene: TRBV9
abundance: .
CDR3nt: TGTGCCAGCAGCGTAGTAACAGCCACAGATACGCAGTATTTT
CDR3aa: CASSVVTATDTQYF

d_gene: .
j_gene: TRBJ1-5
v_gene: TRBV7-8
abundance: few
CDR3nt: TGTGCCAGCAGCTCCCAGGGGAGAGGCAATCAGCCCCAGCATTTT
CDR3aa: CASSSQGRGNQPQHF

d_gene: .
j_gene: TRBJ2-7
v_gene: TRBV7-2
abundance: few
CDR3nt: TGTGCCAGCAGGGTGGGATTTAGGGGCCCCTACGAGCAGTACTTC
CDR3aa: CASRVGFRGPYEQYF

d_gene: TRBD1
j_gene: TRBJ2-3
v_gene: TRBV18
abundance: once
CDR3nt: TGTGCCAGCTCACCGACCGGACAGGGTCCCACAGATACGCAGTATTTT
CDR3aa: CASSPTGQGPTDTQYF

d_gene: TRBD1
j_gene: TRBJ2-7
v_gene: TRBV13
abundance: .
CDR3nt: TGTGCCAGCAGCCCGTCCCCTGACAGGGAATACGAGCAGTACTTC
CDR3aa: CASSPSPDREYEQYF

d_gene: TRBD1
j_gene: TRBJ1-1
v_gene: TRBV25-1
abundance: .
CDR3nt: TGTGCCAGCAGTGTATGGACAGGGTTGAACACTGAAGCTTTCTTT
CDR3aa: CASSVWTGLNTEAFF

d_gene: .
j_gene: TRBJ2-1
v_gene: TRBV29-1
abundance: few
CDR3nt: TGCAGCTCCGACGGCGGGAAGTACAATGAGCAGTTCTTC
CDR3aa: CSSDGGKYNEQFF

d_gene: .
j_gene: TRBJ2-7
v_gene: TRBV20-1
abundance: .
CDR3nt: TGCAGTGCTAGTGTCACAGTGACCTACGAGCAGTACTTC
CDR3aa: CSASVTVTYEQYF